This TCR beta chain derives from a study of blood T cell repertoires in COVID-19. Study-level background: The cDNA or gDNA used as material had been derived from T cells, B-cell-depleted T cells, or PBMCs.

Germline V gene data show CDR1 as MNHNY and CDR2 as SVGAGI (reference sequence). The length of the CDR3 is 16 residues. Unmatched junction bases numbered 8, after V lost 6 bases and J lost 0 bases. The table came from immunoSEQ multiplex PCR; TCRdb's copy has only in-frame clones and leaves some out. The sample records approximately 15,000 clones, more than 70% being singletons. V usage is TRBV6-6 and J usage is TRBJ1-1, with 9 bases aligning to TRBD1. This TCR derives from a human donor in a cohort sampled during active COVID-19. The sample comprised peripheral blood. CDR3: CASSPRTGVMNTEAFF. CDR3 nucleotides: TGTGCCAGCAGCCCAAGGACAGGGGTGATGAACACTGAAGCTTTCTTT.